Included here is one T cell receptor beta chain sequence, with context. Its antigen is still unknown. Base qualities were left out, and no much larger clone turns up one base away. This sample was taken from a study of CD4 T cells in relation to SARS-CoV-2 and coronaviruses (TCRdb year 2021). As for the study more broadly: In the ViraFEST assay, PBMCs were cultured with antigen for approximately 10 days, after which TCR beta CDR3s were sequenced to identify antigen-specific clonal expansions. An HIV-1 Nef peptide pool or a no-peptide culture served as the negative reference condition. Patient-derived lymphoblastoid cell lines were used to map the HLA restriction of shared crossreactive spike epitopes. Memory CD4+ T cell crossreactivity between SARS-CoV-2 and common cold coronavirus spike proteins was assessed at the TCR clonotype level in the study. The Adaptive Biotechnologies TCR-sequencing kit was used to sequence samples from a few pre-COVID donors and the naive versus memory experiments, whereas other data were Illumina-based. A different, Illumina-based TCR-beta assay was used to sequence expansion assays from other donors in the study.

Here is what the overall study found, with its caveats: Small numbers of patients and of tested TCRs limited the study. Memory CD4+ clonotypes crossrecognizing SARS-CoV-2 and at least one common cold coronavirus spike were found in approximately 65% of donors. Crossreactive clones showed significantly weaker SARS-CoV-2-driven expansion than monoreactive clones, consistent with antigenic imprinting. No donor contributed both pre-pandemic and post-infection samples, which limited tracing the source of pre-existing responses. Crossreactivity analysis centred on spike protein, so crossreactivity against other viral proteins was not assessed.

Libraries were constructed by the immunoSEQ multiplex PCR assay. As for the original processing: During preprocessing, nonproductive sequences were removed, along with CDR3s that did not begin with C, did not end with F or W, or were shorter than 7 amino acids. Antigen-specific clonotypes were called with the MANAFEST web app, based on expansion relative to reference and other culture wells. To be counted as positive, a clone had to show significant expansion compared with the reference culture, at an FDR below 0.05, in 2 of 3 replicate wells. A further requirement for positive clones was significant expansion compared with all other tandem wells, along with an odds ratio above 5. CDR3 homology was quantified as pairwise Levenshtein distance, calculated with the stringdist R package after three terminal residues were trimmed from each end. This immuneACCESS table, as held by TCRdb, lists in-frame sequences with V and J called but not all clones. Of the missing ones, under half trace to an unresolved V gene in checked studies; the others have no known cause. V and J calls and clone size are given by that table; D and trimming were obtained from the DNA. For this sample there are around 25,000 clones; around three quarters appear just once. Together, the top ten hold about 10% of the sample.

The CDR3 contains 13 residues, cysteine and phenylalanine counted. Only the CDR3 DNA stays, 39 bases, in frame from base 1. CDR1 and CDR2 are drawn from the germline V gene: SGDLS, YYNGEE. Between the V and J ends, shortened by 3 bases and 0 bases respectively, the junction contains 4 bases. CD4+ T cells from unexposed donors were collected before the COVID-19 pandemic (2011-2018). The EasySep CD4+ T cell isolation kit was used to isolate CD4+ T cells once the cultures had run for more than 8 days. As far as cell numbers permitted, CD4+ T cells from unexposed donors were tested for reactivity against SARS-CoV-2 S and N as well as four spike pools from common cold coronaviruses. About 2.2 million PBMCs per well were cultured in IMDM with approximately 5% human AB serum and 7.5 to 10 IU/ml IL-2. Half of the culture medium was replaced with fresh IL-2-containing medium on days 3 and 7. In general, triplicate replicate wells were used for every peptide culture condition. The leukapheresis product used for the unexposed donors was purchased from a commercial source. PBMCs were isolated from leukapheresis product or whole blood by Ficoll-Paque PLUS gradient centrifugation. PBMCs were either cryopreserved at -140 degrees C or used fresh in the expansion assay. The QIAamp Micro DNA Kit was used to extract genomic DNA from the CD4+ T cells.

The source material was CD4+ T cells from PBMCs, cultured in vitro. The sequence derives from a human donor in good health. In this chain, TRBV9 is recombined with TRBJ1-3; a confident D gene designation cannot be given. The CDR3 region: CASSESSGNTIYF. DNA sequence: TGTGCCAGCAGCGAGAGCTCTGGAAACACCATATATTTT.